This T cell receptor (beta chain) was obtained from a study of blood T cell repertoires in COVID-19. J was trimmed by 7 bases and V by 3 bases; bases with no gene match: 7. Germline V CDR1 and CDR2: KGHSH, LQKENI. The CDR3 extends over 15 amino acids. Clones were read by immunoSEQ multiplex PCR, and TCRdb kept only the in-frame ones, dropping some. This table has just over 95,000 clones, 75% to 85% appearing once. The rearrangement joins TRBV18 to TRBJ1-4; TRBD1 agrees at 8 bases. The TCR sequence derives from a man aged 60 to 69 with acute or convalescent COVID-19. Sequenced sample: peripheral blood. CDR3 coding DNA: TGTGCCAGCTCACCGAGACAGGGGTTTGGTGAAAAACTGTTTTTT. As protein: CASSPRQGFGEKLFF.